This entry features one T cell receptor beta chain sequence. The antigen is undetermined. Naive CD8 cells comprised CD45RO-negative, CCR7-positively selected cells, excluding terminally differentiated effector memory CD45RA+ cells. This sample was included in a study of shared clonotypes between healthy human individuals. Turning to the study itself: Each donor's CD8 memory used one plate, CD8 naive two, each CD4 subset three.

The trim removed 4 bases at V and 6 bases at J, leaving 14 bases unmatched. The CDR3 is 16 residues long. Per germline, CDR1 LGHNA and CDR2 YSLEER. General study findings and limits: Relative to clonotypes present in all four donors, those not shared had lower generation probabilities.

Repertoires were generated with immunoSEQ multiplex PCR, while TCRdb's copy carries only in-frame clones and drops some. The top ten hold about 25% of the sample, which has about 820,000 clones, 80% to 95% seen once. This sequence originates from a man aged 25 to 40 in good health. The rearrangement joins TRBV4-3 to TRBJ1-2, with 7 bases that match TRBD1. The sequenced material came from naive CD8+ T cells sorted from blood. The CDR3 DNA reads TGCGCCAGCAGCCGGGACCGACAGGGTAGGATCGATGGCTACACCTTC. This translates into CASSRDRQGRIDGYTF.